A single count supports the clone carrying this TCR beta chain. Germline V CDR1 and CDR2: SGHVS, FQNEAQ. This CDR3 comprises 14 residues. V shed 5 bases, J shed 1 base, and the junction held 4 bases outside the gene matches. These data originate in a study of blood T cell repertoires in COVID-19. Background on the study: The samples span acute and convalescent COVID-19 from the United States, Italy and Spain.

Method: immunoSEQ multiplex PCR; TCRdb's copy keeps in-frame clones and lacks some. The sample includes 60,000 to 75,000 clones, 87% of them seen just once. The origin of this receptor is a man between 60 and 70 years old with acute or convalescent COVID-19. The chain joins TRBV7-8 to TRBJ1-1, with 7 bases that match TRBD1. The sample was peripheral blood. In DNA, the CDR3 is TGTGCCAGCAGCCCTAACAGGGGGAACACTGAAGCTTTCTTT. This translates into CASSPNRGNTEAFF.